These T cell receptor beta chains were read from a single sample in a study of cytomegalovirus exposure and HLA in healthy donors. Clones were sequenced by immunoSEQ multiplex PCR, and TCRdb holds only the in-frame ones, with some missing. The sample lists tens of thousands of clones; around nine tenths were seen once. Sample: PBMCs. These receptors were obtained from a woman between 18 and 30 years old in good health and CMV-seropositive. CDR3s include the opening cysteine and the closing phenylalanine or tryptophan. A D gene is named only where the DNA matches it firmly. The size entry is marked missing in some rows and otherwise reads once, few, many or a size class.

d_gene: .; v_gene: TRBV5-1; abundance: .; j_gene: TRBJ2-1; CDR3nt: TGCGCCAGCAGCGCCAGCAATGAGCAGTTCTTC; CDR3aa: CASSASNEQFF
d_gene: TRBD2; v_gene: TRBV2; abundance: .; j_gene: TRBJ2-7; CDR3nt: TGTGCCAGCAAAATACGGGCCGGGACTAGCGGGGGGAATAAAACCTACGAGCAGTACTTC; CDR3aa: CASKIRAGTSGGNKTYEQYF
d_gene: TRBD1; v_gene: TRBV6-1; abundance: .; j_gene: TRBJ2-1; CDR3nt: TGTGCCACCAAACCCTCAGGGGGCTCCTACAATGAGCAGTTCTTC; CDR3aa: CATKPSGGSYNEQFF
d_gene: .; v_gene: TRBV2; abundance: .; j_gene: TRBJ1-4; CDR3nt: TGTGCCATCCCCGGGACAAGTAATGAAAAACTGTTTTTT; CDR3aa: CAIPGTSNEKLFF
d_gene: .; v_gene: TRBV19; abundance: .; j_gene: TRBJ2-2; CDR3nt: TGTGCCAGTCGAGTAGGGGCCGGGGAGCTGTTTTTT; CDR3aa: CASRVGAGELFF
d_gene: .; v_gene: TRBV7-2; abundance: few; j_gene: TRBJ2-3; CDR3nt: TGTGCCAGCAGCCAAAACGCGGCAGATACGCAGTATTTT; CDR3aa: CASSQNAADTQYF
d_gene: .; v_gene: TRBV30; abundance: .; j_gene: TRBJ2-1; CDR3nt: TGTGCCTGGAGTGTTCTGAGCGGCTACAATGAGCAGTTCTTC; CDR3aa: CAWSVLSGYNEQFF
d_gene: TRBD1; v_gene: TRBV7-9; abundance: once; j_gene: TRBJ1-2; CDR3nt: TGTGCCAGCACCTTCACATCGACCGGGACAGGGCACCTATTAGACGGCTACACCTTC; CDR3aa: CASTFTSTGTGHLLDGYTF
d_gene: TRBD1; v_gene: TRBV7-7; abundance: .; j_gene: TRBJ1-4; CDR3nt: TGTGCTAGCAGCCGCGGACAGGGCCCTAATGAAAAACTGTTTTTT; CDR3aa: CASSRGQGPNEKLFF
d_gene: .; v_gene: TRBV7-9; abundance: few; j_gene: TRBJ2-7; CDR3nt: TGTGCCAGCAGCCTGCGGGACGGCGAGCAGTACTTC; CDR3aa: CASSLRDGEQYF
d_gene: .; v_gene: TRBV6-5; abundance: .; j_gene: TRBJ1-1; CDR3nt: TGTGCCAGCACCCTAGGGGAGGGGGTGAACACTGAAGCTTTCTTT; CDR3aa: CASTLGEGVNTEAFF
d_gene: .; v_gene: TRBV6-6; abundance: .; j_gene: TRBJ2-7; CDR3nt: TGTGCCAGCAGTTACTCGACAGAGACCTACGAGCAGTACTTC; CDR3aa: CASSYSTETYEQYF
d_gene: .; v_gene: TRBV7-9; abundance: .; j_gene: TRBJ1-3; CDR3nt: TGTGCCAGCAGCCCCCCGACAGGCAGCTCTGGAAACACCATATATTTT; CDR3aa: CASSPPTGSSGNTIYF
d_gene: TRBD2; v_gene: TRBV6-1; abundance: .; j_gene: TRBJ2-1; CDR3nt: TGTGCCAGCAGTGACCTCAGGGTTTGGGGCGGGAGGGCCTATGAGCAGTTCTTC; CDR3aa: CASSDLRVWGGRAYEQFF
d_gene: .; v_gene: TRBV27; abundance: .; j_gene: TRBJ1-5; CDR3nt: TGTGCCAGCAGTCCCTGGGGGGGGCTAAATCAGCCCCAGCATTTT; CDR3aa: CASSPWGGLNQPQHF
d_gene: .; v_gene: TRBV11-2; abundance: .; j_gene: TRBJ2-5; CDR3nt: TGTGCCAGCAGCTTAGGGTCGGGTCTACGGCAAGAGACCCAGTACTTC; CDR3aa: CASSLGSGLRQETQYF
d_gene: .; v_gene: TRBV10-1; abundance: medium-sized; j_gene: TRBJ2-2; CDR3nt: TGCGCCAGCAGTGAGTCGGAGGAGACCGGGGAGCTGTTTTTT; CDR3aa: CASSESEETGELFF
d_gene: TRBD2; v_gene: TRBV7-2; abundance: .; j_gene: TRBJ2-1; CDR3nt: TGTGCCAGCAGGGCTACTAGCGGGAGTAAGGGTGAGCAGTTCTTC; CDR3aa: CASRATSGSKGEQFF
d_gene: TRBD1; v_gene: TRBV10-2; abundance: .; j_gene: TRBJ2-3; CDR3nt: TGCGCCAGTACCGCAGGGGGTTCACTCACAGATACGCAGTATTTT; CDR3aa: CASTAGGSLTDTQYF
d_gene: .; v_gene: TRBV19; abundance: once; j_gene: TRBJ1-2; CDR3nt: TGTGCCAGTAGGCGGGAAAGAGTTGGCTACACCTTC; CDR3aa: CASRRERVGYTF
d_gene: TRBD1; v_gene: TRBV14; abundance: .; j_gene: TRBJ1-1; CDR3nt: TGTGCCAGCAGCCGAGACAGGGGGAGGACTGAAGCTTTCTTT; CDR3aa: CASSRDRGRTEAFF
d_gene: .; v_gene: TRBV29-1; abundance: .; j_gene: TRBJ2-1; CDR3nt: TGCAGCGTTGTCTACCCCATAAGCTCCTACAATGAGCAGTTCTTC; CDR3aa: CSVVYPISSYNEQFF
d_gene: TRBD1; v_gene: TRBV2; abundance: once; j_gene: TRBJ1-5; CDR3nt: TGTGCCAGCAGTGACAGGGGGCGGCAGCCCCAGCATTTT; CDR3aa: CASSDRGRQPQHF
d_gene: TRBD1; v_gene: TRBV7-9; abundance: .; j_gene: TRBJ2-5; CDR3nt: TGTGCCAGCACCCCGAGACAGGGACAAGAGACCCAGTACTTC; CDR3aa: CASTPRQGQETQYF
d_gene: .; v_gene: TRBV13; abundance: once; j_gene: TRBJ2-1; CDR3nt: TGTGCCAGCAGCTTAGATCCGAGCTCCTACAATGAGCAGTTCTTC; CDR3aa: CASSLDPSSYNEQFF
d_gene: TRBD1; v_gene: TRBV19; abundance: .; j_gene: TRBJ2-7; CDR3nt: TGTGCCAGTAGTCCCGGGACAGGGATTTACGAGCAGTACTTC; CDR3aa: CASSPGTGIYEQYF
d_gene: TRBD1; v_gene: TRBV6-4; abundance: .; j_gene: TRBJ2-1; CDR3nt: TGTGCCAGCAGTGACGCGGCAGGGGGACCCAATGAGCAGTTCTTC; CDR3aa: CASSDAAGGPNEQFF
d_gene: .; v_gene: TRBV19; abundance: few; j_gene: TRBJ1-5; CDR3nt: TGTGCCAGTAGTTCTTATAGAGAGCCTAGCAATCAGCCCCAGCATTTT; CDR3aa: CASSSYREPSNQPQHF
d_gene: TRBD1; v_gene: TRBV19; abundance: .; j_gene: TRBJ1-5; CDR3nt: TGTGCCAGTAGTATGAGGGACAGGGCTTCGTCTCAGCCCCAGCATTTT; CDR3aa: CASSMRDRASSQPQHF
d_gene: TRBD1; v_gene: TRBV23-1; abundance: .; j_gene: TRBJ1-3; CDR3nt: TGCGCCAGCAGCCGCGAGCCGGGACAGGGGATCAAGGGTGGAAACACCATATATTTT; CDR3aa: CASSREPGQGIKGGNTIYF
d_gene: TRBD2; v_gene: TRBV9; abundance: .; j_gene: TRBJ2-7; CDR3nt: TGTGCCAGCAGCGTAGAGGTTGCGGGGGGCTACGAGCAGTACTTC; CDR3aa: CASSVEVAGGYEQYF
d_gene: TRBD1; v_gene: TRBV27; abundance: .; j_gene: TRBJ2-5; CDR3nt: TGTGCCAGCAGTCAAGCACAGGGGAGAGGGACCCAGTACTTC; CDR3aa: CASSQAQGRGTQYF
d_gene: TRBD2; v_gene: TRBV11-2; abundance: once; j_gene: TRBJ2-2; CDR3nt: TGTGCCAGCAGCTTAACCCCAGAGCGGGGGGGCACCGGGGAGCTGTTTTTT; CDR3aa: CASSLTPERGGTGELFF
d_gene: .; v_gene: TRBV13; abundance: .; j_gene: TRBJ2-7; CDR3nt: TGTGCCAGCAGCTCAGGGGTTAGCGAGCAGTACTTC; CDR3aa: CASSSGVSEQYF
d_gene: .; v_gene: TRBV21-1; abundance: .; j_gene: TRBJ2-3; CDR3nt: TGTGCCAGCAGCAAAGTACAGGGGGTGGAAGATACGCAGTATTTT; CDR3aa: CASSKVQGVEDTQYF
d_gene: .; v_gene: TRBV27; abundance: .; j_gene: TRBJ2-5; CDR3nt: TGTGCCAGCAGTTTTTTCCCGAGACACCTTCAAGAGACCCAGTACTTC; CDR3aa: CASSFFPRHLQETQYF
d_gene: .; v_gene: TRBV2; abundance: .; j_gene: TRBJ1-4; CDR3nt: TGTGCCAGCAGTGATTCGGGCGACACGACCCCAAGGGGAAAACTGTTTTTT; CDR3aa: CASSDSGDTTPRGKLFF
d_gene: .; v_gene: TRBV11-2; abundance: few; j_gene: TRBJ2-7; CDR3nt: TGTGCCAGCAGCTTAGATCGAGATTCCGAGCAGTACTTC; CDR3aa: CASSLDRDSEQYF
d_gene: TRBD1; v_gene: TRBV4-1; abundance: .; j_gene: TRBJ1-1; CDR3nt: TGCGCCAGCAGCCGAACCCAGCCAGGGGGCTCTGAAGCTTTCTTT; CDR3aa: CASSRTQPGGSEAFF
d_gene: TRBD1; v_gene: TRBV11-2; abundance: .; j_gene: TRBJ2-7; CDR3nt: TGTGCCAGCAGCTTCGCGACAGGGTTCTCCTACGAGCAGTACTTC; CDR3aa: CASSFATGFSYEQYF
d_gene: .; v_gene: TRBV7-9; abundance: .; j_gene: TRBJ1-1; CDR3nt: TGTGCCAGCACCTTCGAGACTGAAGCTTTCTTT; CDR3aa: CASTFETEAFF
d_gene: TRBD2; v_gene: TRBV30; abundance: .; j_gene: TRBJ2-1; CDR3nt: TGTGCCTGGAGTGCCTCGACCGGGACTATCTACAATGAGCAGTTCTTC; CDR3aa: CAWSASTGTIYNEQFF
d_gene: TRBD1; v_gene: TRBV27; abundance: .; j_gene: TRBJ1-2; CDR3nt: TGTGCCAGCAGTTCATATCAGGGGGCAGGGGGAAATGGCTACACCTTC; CDR3aa: CASSSYQGAGGNGYTF
d_gene: TRBD1; v_gene: TRBV28; abundance: .; j_gene: TRBJ2-3; CDR3nt: TGTGCCAGCAGCTCCGGACAGGCCGGCACAGATACGCAGTATTTT; CDR3aa: CASSSGQAGTDTQYF
d_gene: TRBD1; v_gene: TRBV5-5; abundance: .; j_gene: TRBJ1-2; CDR3nt: TGTGCCAGCAGCCTCTCCGGGACAGGGTCCGTGTCGTTTGGCTACACCTTC; CDR3aa: CASSLSGTGSVSFGYTF
d_gene: .; v_gene: TRBV2; abundance: .; j_gene: TRBJ2-1; CDR3nt: TGTGCCAGCAGTGACCCCTTCTCTTCTACCTACAATGAGCAGTTCTTC; CDR3aa: CASSDPFSSTYNEQFF
d_gene: .; v_gene: TRBV5-6; abundance: .; j_gene: TRBJ1-1; CDR3nt: TGTGCCAGCAGCTTGGGGCCAGGCTTCTCCACTGAAGCTTTCTTT; CDR3aa: CASSLGPGFSTEAFF
d_gene: .; v_gene: TRBV18; abundance: few; j_gene: TRBJ1-5; CDR3nt: TGTGCCAGCTCACCAGACAGTGATCAGCCCCAGCATTTT; CDR3aa: CASSPDSDQPQHF
d_gene: TRBD2; v_gene: TRBV4-1; abundance: .; j_gene: TRBJ2-7; CDR3nt: TGCGCCAGCAGCCAAGGGCCCCACCTAGCGGGAGTAGGTGAGCAGTACTTC; CDR3aa: CASSQGPHLAGVGEQYF
d_gene: .; v_gene: TRBV28; abundance: .; j_gene: TRBJ2-7; CDR3nt: TGTGCCAGCACGCCCCACAGCTACAGCTCCTACGAGCAGTACTTC; CDR3aa: CASTPHSYSSYEQYF
d_gene: TRBD2; v_gene: TRBV28; abundance: .; j_gene: TRBJ2-2; CDR3nt: TGTGCCAGCAGTTCTTGGACTAGCGGGAGGGCCGGGGAGCTGTTTTTT; CDR3aa: CASSSWTSGRAGELFF
d_gene: .; v_gene: TRBV7-2; abundance: .; j_gene: TRBJ2-7; CDR3nt: TGTGCCAGCAGCTTAGCTCGAGATGTTGAGCAGTACTTC; CDR3aa: CASSLARDVEQYF
d_gene: TRBD1; v_gene: TRBV6-1; abundance: .; j_gene: TRBJ2-3; CDR3nt: TGTGCCATCAGTGAAGCCCCGGGACAGGGGGCAGATACGCAGTATTTT; CDR3aa: CAISEAPGQGADTQYF